The T cell receptor (beta chain) described here comes from a study of graft-versus-host responses after intestinal transplantation. The assay was immunoSEQ multiplex PCR, and TCRdb's table has in-frame clones only and misses some. The sample records around 93,000 clones, 90% to 95% being singletons. As for this clone: Its antigen is unknown.

CDR3 length equals 16 residues. The germline CDR1 and CDR2 sequences are ENHRY and SYGVKD. Trimming left V 6 bases short and J 1 base short, with 18 bases between. The V call is TRBV10-3, the J call TRBJ1-1; D ambiguous. The source material was unstimulated CD8+ T cells sorted from spleen or lymph node cells, sampled before intestinal transplant. This clonotype was obtained from a human donor who received an intestinal transplant. DNA of the CDR3: TGTGCCATCAGAGACTACCCCTTGGCGGGGAACACTGAAGCTTTCTTT. This codes for CAIRDYPLAGNTEAFF.